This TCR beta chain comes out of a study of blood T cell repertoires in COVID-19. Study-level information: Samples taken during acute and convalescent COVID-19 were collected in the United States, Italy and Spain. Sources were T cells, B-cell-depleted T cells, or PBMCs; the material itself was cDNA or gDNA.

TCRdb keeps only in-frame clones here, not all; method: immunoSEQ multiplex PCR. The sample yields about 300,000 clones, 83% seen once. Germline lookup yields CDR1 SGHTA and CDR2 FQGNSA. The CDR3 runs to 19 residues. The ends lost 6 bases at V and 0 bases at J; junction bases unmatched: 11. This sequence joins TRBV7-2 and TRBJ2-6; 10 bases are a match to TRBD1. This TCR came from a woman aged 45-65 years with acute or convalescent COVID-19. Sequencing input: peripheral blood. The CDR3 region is CASRKTGTGVSSGANVLTF. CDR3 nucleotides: TGTGCCAGCAGAAAAACCGGGACAGGGGTCTCCTCTGGGGCCAACGTCCTGACTTTC.